The present T cell receptor beta chain was sequenced within a study of shared clonotypes between healthy human individuals. Study as a whole: Donors consisted of two women and a few men between 18 and 49. Three plates were used per donor for CD4 naive, three for CD4 memory, two for CD8 naive and one for CD8 memory.

Produced via immunoSEQ multiplex PCR; TCRdb's table is partial and in-frame only. Of roughly 2.5 million clones in the sample, approximately 92% were seen once. The length of the CDR3 is 13 residues. Germline V gene sequence: CDR1 SGHAT, CDR2 FQDESV (reference sequence). The V gene lost 4 bases and the J gene lost 5 bases, with 12 bases spanning the gap. The study's findings and limits: Sequencing depth was expected to affect clonotype sharing among donors. Roughly 5% was the fraction of naive CD4 clonotypes found shared across a few donors.

Points on this clone: No antigen is known for it.

The material sequenced was naive CD4+ T cells sorted from blood. The subset denotes: CD45RA+ positively selected. The chain links TRBV11-1 to TRBJ2-7, with D perhaps TRBD2 (5 bases). This sequence was found in a man younger than 30 in good health. In DNA form, the CDR3 reads TGTGCCAGCAGCTCCGGAACGGGGAACGAGCAGTACTTC. It is translated as CASSSGTGNEQYF.